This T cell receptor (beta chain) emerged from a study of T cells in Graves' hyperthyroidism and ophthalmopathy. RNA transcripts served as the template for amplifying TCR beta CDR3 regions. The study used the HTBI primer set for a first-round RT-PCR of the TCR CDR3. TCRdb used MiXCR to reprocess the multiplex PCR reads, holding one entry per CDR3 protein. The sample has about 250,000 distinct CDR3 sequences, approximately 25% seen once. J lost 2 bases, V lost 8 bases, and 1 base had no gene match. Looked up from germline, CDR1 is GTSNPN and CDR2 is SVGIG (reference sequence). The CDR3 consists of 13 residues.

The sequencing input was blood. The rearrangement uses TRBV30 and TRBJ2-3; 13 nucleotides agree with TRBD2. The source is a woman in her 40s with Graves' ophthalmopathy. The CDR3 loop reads CAGTSGNTDTQYF. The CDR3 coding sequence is TGTGCCGGGACTAGCGGGAACACAGATACGCAGTATTTT.